This entry features one TCR beta chain sequence. V lost 2 bases, J lost 5 bases, and 5 bases stayed unmatched. From germline, CDR1 is KGHDR and CDR2 SFDVKD. This CDR3 has 15 amino acids. This entry belongs to a study of blood T cell repertoires in COVID-19. The overall study: There were acute and convalescent COVID-19 samples, and they came from the United States, Italy and Spain. Sample material is recorded as cDNA or gDNA derived from T cells, B-cell-depleted T cells, or PBMCs.

Original analysis: From reference gene primer amplification, estimates of nucleated cell counts were derived. Using immunoSEQ multiplex PCR, the repertoire was profiled, and TCRdb retains in-frame clones only, with some absent. V and J calls plus clone size are reproduced from that table; the DNA served to infer D and trimming. The profile shows about 50,000 clones, just over 90% of them singletons. Sequencing used peripheral blood. This chain uses TRBV24-1 with TRBJ2-7; 10 bases are shared with TRBD1. The source is a middle-aged man with acute or convalescent COVID-19. The CDR3 here is CATSDSRTGGNEQYF. The CDR3 nucleotides are TGTGCCACCAGTGATTCCCGGACAGGGGGGAACGAGCAGTACTTC.